Sequencing of this T cell receptor (beta chain) was carried out in a study of blood T cell repertoires in COVID-19. Turning to the study itself: Samples taken during acute and convalescent COVID-19 were collected in the United States, Italy and Spain. Sample material is recorded as cDNA or gDNA derived from T cells, B-cell-depleted T cells, or PBMCs.

The CDR3 extends over 14 amino acids. V lost 3 bases, J lost 5 bases, and 13 bases lay in between. From germline, CDR1 is SGHAT and CDR2 FQNNGV. In the study's own analysis: Counts of nucleated cells, estimated from reference gene primer amplification, were obtained. Assay: immunoSEQ multiplex PCR; the TCRdb copy retains only in-frame clones and omits some. That table furnishes V, J and clone size, whereas the DNA furnished D and trimming. The sample lists over 200,000 clones, less than 90% occurring once. The clonotype originates from a woman in her 70s with active or convalescent COVID-19. Sequencing input: peripheral blood. The chain has TRBV11-2 and TRBJ2-5; no definite D call. The DNA of the CDR3 is TGTGCCAGCAGCTTTCTTTCGTACGGGGAGACCCAGTACTTC. Encoded protein: CASSFLSYGETQYF.